Below, 24 T cell receptor beta chains from the same sample are listed, as sequenced in a study of identifying expanded T cells in peripheral blood. TCRdb keeps only in-frame clones here, not all; method: immunoSEQ multiplex PCR. In the table there are around 120,000 clones, approximately 88% of which are singletons. Sequencing input: blood. The receptor set was obtained from a person between 18 and 75 years old in good health.

The chain joins TRBV6-1 to TRBJ2-2; D perhaps matches TRBD1 (6 bases). Germline V gene sequence: CDR1 MNHNS, CDR2 SASEGT. This CDR3 is built from 15 residues. V was pared by 7 bases and J by 7 bases, with 19 bases between. The DNA for the CDR3 is TGTGCCAGCATTAAGGACAGACCCGGAGGCGGGGAGCTGTTTTTT. Translation: CASIKDRPGGGELFF.

The rearrangement joins TRBV13 to TRBJ1-3; 7 positions agree with TRBD1. Unmatched junction bases numbered 2, after V lost 2 bases and J lost 4 bases. This CDR3 has 14 residues. The germline gives CDR1 PRHDT, CDR2 FYEKMQ (reference sequence). CDR3 region: CASSLRQGGNTIYF. The CDR3 DNA sequence: TGTGCCAGCAGCTTACGACAGGGCGGAAACACCATATATTTT.

This chain links TRBV5-1 with TRBJ1-2; TRBD1 is a possible D gene (5 bases). The CDR3 covers 14 residues. Germline V gives CDR1 SGHRS, CDR2 YFSETQ. V dropped 0 bases and J dropped 8 bases, with 14 bases sitting between them. CDR3 sequence: CASSLAAGTQGYTF. CDR3 in DNA: TGCGCCAGCAGCTTGGCCGCAGGGACGCAAGGCTACACCTTC.

This clone occurred once. The chain uses TRBV5-1 and TRBJ1-4, with 10 nucleotides matching TRBD1. Germline assignment: CDR1 SGHRS and CDR2 YFSETQ. CDR3 length equals 19 residues. V was clipped by 4 bases and J by 7 bases; unmatched bases: 19. The CDR3 is CASSRTQPGQGTVSEKLFF. DNA of the CDR3: TGCGCCAGCAGCCGAACTCAACCGGGACAGGGGACAGTTTCTGAAAAACTGTTTTTT.

This chain uses TRBV7-9 with TRBJ2-7, with D uncertain. CDR1 and CDR2 from the germline V gene are SEHNR and FQNEAQ (reference sequence). The CDR3 covers 16 residues. The V and J ends lost 5 bases and 1 base respectively, with 18 bases between them. The CDR3 reads CASSPPHTAASYEQYF. Here the CDR3 DNA reads TGTGCCAGCAGCCCACCCCACACCGCAGCATCCTACGAGCAGTACTTC.

V and J are TRBV6-1 and TRBJ2-1; D uncertain. The CDR3 loop spans 12 amino acids. Germline V gene data show CDR1 as MNHNS and CDR2 as SASEGT. V was trimmed by 1 base and J by 11 bases, leaving 9 bases between them. DNA for the CDR3: TGTGCCAGCAGTGAAGGACCTCTCAAGCAGTTCTTC. Residues: CASSEGPLKQFF.

J is TRBJ1-1 and V is TRBV5-1, with D unclear. Deletions cut 5 bases from V and 2 bases from J, with 10 bases between. CDR3 length: 13 amino acids. CDR1 and CDR2 from the germline V gene are SGHRS and YFSETQ. The CDR3 bases are TGCGCCAGCAGGGCTGGGGTCAACACTGAAGCTTTCTTT. Protein: CASRAGVNTEAFF.

The rearrangement links TRBV15 to TRBJ1-6; D unresolved. Germline V gene data show CDR1 as LNHNV and CDR2 as YYDKDF (reference sequence). CDR3 length: 13 amino acids. V was clipped by 3 bases and J by 10 bases, with 10 bases between them. CDR3 sequence: CATSRDGVSPLHF. CDR3 bases: TGTGCCACCAGCAGGGATGGAGTGTCACCCCTCCACTTT. Complete variable domain (other parts from reference TRBV15 and TRBJ1-6): DAMVIQNPRYQVTQFGKPVTLSCSQTLNHNVMYWYQQKSSQAPKLLFHYYDKDFNNEADTPDNFQSRRPNTSFCFLDIRSPGLGDTAMYLCATSRDGVSPLHFGNGTRLTVT.

This rearrangement joins TRBV10-3 to TRBJ1-1, with D perhaps TRBD1 (6 bases). V lost 0 bases and J 7 bases, leaving 12 bases between the germline ends. Germline loops: CDR1 ENHRY, CDR2 SYGVKD. The CDR3 length is 14 residues. In DNA form, the CDR3 reads TGTGCCATCAGTGAGTCGGCAGGGGAGAATGAAGCTTTCTTT. It codes for CAISESAGENEAFF.

V and J are TRBV30 and TRBJ1-6, with TRBD1 matching 8 bases. Germline CDR1 GTSNPN, CDR2 SVGIG (reference sequence). The J segment lost 8 bases and the V segment lost 3 bases, leaving 6 bases of the junction unmatched. The CDR3 runs 14 residues. The CDR3 DNA is TGTGCCTGGAGATCGGACAGGGAATATTCACCCCTCCACTTT. As protein: CAWRSDREYSPLHF.

The chain's CDR3 is CASGRLAGKEQYF. In DNA, the CDR3 is TGTGCCAGCGGTAGACTAGCGGGGAAAGAGCAGTACTTC. V gene TRBV2 combines with J gene TRBJ2-7; 11 bases fit TRBD2. CDR1 is SNHLY, CDR2 FYNNEI, per germline. Losses at the gene ends were 8 bases for V and 7 bases for J; bases not matched to a gene: 7. This CDR3 is 13 amino acids long.

This clone was seen ten or more times. This rearrangement joins TRBV7-9 to TRBJ1-4, with 8 bases that match TRBD1. There are 16 residues in the CDR3. The V gene's germline CDR1 is SEHNR and CDR2 FQNEAQ (reference sequence). Trimming at V came to 5 bases and at J to 12 bases, leaving 17 bases not matched to a gene. This chain's CDR3 is CASSRGQGASLKELFF. The CDR3 nucleotides read TGTGCCAGCAGCCGAGGACAGGGAGCAAGTCTGAAGGAACTGTTTTTT.

This clone was seen a handful of times. V is TRBV6-5 and J is TRBJ2-7; TRBD1 aligns across 10 bases. The trim removed 6 bases at V and 2 bases at J, leaving 7 bases unmatched. CDR1 is MNHEY, CDR2 SVGAGI, per germline. CDR3 length: 15 residues. The DNA for the CDR3 is TGTGCCAGCAGGAAGACCGGGACAGGGGCCTACGAGCAGTACTTC. Its protein product is CASRKTGTGAYEQYF.

CDR3 sequence (DNA): TGCGCCAGCAAGGTGGGGACAGGGATCAAAGAGCAGTACTTC. This sequence encodes CASKVGTGIKEQYF. The genes are TRBV5-1 and TRBJ2-7; TRBD1 agrees at 9 bases. V was clipped by 6 bases and J by 7 bases; unmatched bases: 11. The CDR3 spans 14 residues. Germline CDR1 SGHRS, CDR2 YFSETQ.

V and J are TRBV5-1 and TRBJ2-2; 7 nucleotides line up with TRBD1. This CDR3 has 17 residues. V gave up 3 bases and J gave up 4 bases; unmatched junction bases: 12. Germline CDR1 is SGHRS and CDR2 is YFSETQ. In DNA, the CDR3 is TGCGCCAGCAGCTCCTTGGACAGGTTAAGAGGCACCGGGGAGCTGTTTTTT. This translates into CASSSLDRLRGTGELFF.

This clone was counted a single time. The chain carries TRBV11-2 and TRBJ2-4, with 8 bases identical to TRBD1. The CDR3 contains 15 residues. The V segment lost 3 bases and the J segment 2 bases; nucleotides outside the gene matches: 3. Per germline, CDR1 SGHAT and CDR2 FQNNGV. CDR3 bases: TGTGCCAGCAGCTTGTGGACAGGGACCAAAAACATTCAGTACTTC. Translation gives CASSLWTGTKNIQYF.

This clone is a singleton in its sample. This chain links TRBV29-1 with TRBJ1-2; D uncertain. With 5 bases removed from V and 4 bases from J, the gap between germline ends came to 11 bases. Germline values: CDR1 SQVTM, CDR2 ANQGSEA. The CDR3 length is 12 residues. CDR3 sequence reads: CSVRKKAYGYTF. CDR3 nucleotides: TGCAGCGTTCGGAAAAAGGCCTATGGCTACACCTTC.

The chain uses TRBV10-3 and TRBJ2-1; D call uncertain. Germline V lookup: CDR1 ENHRY, CDR2 SYGVKD. Deletions cut 5 bases from V and 2 bases from J, with 13 bases between. The CDR3 contains 15 residues. The CDR3 sequence: CAISLQSGPYNEQFF. The CDR3, as DNA: TGTGCCATCAGTCTGCAATCCGGGCCCTACAATGAGCAGTTCTTC.

CDR3 protein: CASSTSGGADEQFF. The CDR3 DNA follows: TGTGCCAGCAGTACTAGCGGGGGGGCAGATGAGCAGTTCTTC. This chain connects TRBV9 to TRBJ2-1, with TRBD2 matching 13 bases. V was clipped by 5 bases and J by 8 bases; unmatched bases: 4. This CDR3 has 14 residues. CDR1 is SGDLS, CDR2 YYNGEE, per germline.

The chain is built from TRBV6-5 and TRBJ2-3, with 8 positions matching TRBD1. Trimming cost V 4 bases and J 6 bases; bases outside gene matches: 6. Per the germline V gene, CDR1 is MNHEY and CDR2 is SVGAGI. This CDR3 is 14 amino acids long. Here the CDR3 DNA reads TGTGCCAGCAGTTCCGGACAGGGTTGGGATACGCAGTATTTT. Translation gives CASSSGQGWDTQYF.

The chain has TRBV14 and TRBJ1-1; no definite D call. This CDR3 is 15 amino acids long. Germline assignment: CDR1 SGHDN and CDR2 FVKESK. The V end was cut by 1 base, the J end by 1 base, with 10 bases between. The CDR3 coding sequence is TGTGCCAGCAGCCAAGGGGCGCGGAGGAACACTGAAGCTTTCTTT. It codes for CASSQGARRNTEAFF. The entire variable domain, with the rest obtained from reference TRBV14 and TRBJ1-1, is as follows: EAGVTQFPSHSVIEKGQTVTLRCDPISGHDNLYWYRRVMGKEIKFLLHFVKESKQDESGMPNNRFLAERTGGTYSTLKVQPAELEDSGVYFCASSQGARRNTEAFFGQGTRLTVV.

This chain's CDR3 is CASSPGGSGKQPQHF. In nucleotides, the CDR3 is TGTGCCAGCAGCCCAGGTGGTTCGGGGAAACAGCCCCAGCATTTT. V and J are TRBV7-2 and TRBJ1-5; D unresolved. The length of the CDR3 is 15 residues. CDR1 SGHTA and CDR2 FQGNSA come from the germline V gene. Trimming removed 5 bases from V and 7 bases from J, with 18 bases in between.

The J gene is TRBJ2-6, the V gene TRBV5-4; TRBD2 matches at 7 bases. The CDR3 runs 17 residues. Germline CDR1 and CDR2: SGHNT and YYREEE (reference sequence). Trimming removed 6 bases from V and 0 bases from J; junction bases left unmatched: 9. CDR3 sequence (DNA): TGTGCCAGCATCACCGGGGGGACCAACTCTGGGGCCAACGTCCTGACTTTC. It codes for CASITGGTNSGANVLTF.

This chain links TRBV6-5 with TRBJ1-1, with D unclear. Germline CDR1 MNHEY, CDR2 SVGAGI. Trimming pared 0 bases from V and 3 bases from J, leaving 14 bases between. The CDR3 contains 16 residues. CDR3 sequence: CASSYSTPYADTEAFF. The CDR3 region has the DNA TGTGCCAGCAGTTACTCGACACCCTACGCAGACACTGAAGCTTTCTTT.